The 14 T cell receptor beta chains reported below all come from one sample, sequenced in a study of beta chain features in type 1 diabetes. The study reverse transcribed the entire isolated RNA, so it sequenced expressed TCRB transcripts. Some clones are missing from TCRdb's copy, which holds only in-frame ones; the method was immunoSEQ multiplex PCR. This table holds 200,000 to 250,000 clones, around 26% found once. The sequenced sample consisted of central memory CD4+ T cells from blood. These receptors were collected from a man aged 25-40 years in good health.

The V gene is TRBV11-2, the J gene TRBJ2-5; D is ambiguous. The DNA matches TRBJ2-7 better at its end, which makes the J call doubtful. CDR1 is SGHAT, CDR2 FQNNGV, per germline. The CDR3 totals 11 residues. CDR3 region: CASSFHGEQYF. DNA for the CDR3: TGTGCCAGCAGCTTTCACGGCGAGCAGTACTTC.

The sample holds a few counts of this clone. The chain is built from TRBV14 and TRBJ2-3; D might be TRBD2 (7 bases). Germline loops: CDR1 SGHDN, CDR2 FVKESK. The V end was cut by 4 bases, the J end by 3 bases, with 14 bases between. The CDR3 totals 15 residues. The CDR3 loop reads CASSRGGVPTDTQYF. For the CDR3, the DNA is TGTGCCAGCAGCCGCGGGGGCGTGCCAACAGATACGCAGTATTTT. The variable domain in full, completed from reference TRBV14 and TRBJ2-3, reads EAGVTQFPSHSVIEKGQTVTLRCDPISGHDNLYWYRRVMGKEIKFLLHFVKESKQDESGMPNNRFLAERTGGTYSTLKVQPAELEDSGVYFCASSRGGVPTDTQYFGPGTRLTVL.

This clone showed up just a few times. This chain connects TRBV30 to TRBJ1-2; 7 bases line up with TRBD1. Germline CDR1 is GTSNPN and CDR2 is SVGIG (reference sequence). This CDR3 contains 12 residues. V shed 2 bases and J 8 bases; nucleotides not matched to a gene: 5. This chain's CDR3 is CAWSQGEPGYTF. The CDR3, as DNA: TGTGCCTGGAGTCAGGGGGAACCCGGCTACACCTTC. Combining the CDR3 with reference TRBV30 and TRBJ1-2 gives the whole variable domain SQTIHQWPATLVQPVGSPLSLECTVEGTSNPNLYWYRQAAGRGLQLLFYSVGIGQISSEVPQNLSASRPQDRQFILSSKKLLLSDSGFYLCAWSQGEPGYTFGSGTRLTVV.

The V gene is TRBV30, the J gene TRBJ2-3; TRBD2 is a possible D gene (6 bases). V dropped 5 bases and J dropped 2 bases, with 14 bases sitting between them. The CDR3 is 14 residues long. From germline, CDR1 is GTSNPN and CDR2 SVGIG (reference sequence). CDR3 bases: TGTGCCTGGTCTCTAGCGACCTACACAGATACGCAGTATTTT. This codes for CAWSLATYTDTQYF.

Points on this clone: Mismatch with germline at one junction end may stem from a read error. The CDR3 sequence is CARSDMTGREETQYF. CDR3 DNA: TGTGCCCGCAGTGATATGACAGGGAGGGAGGAGACCCAGTACTTC. V and J are TRBV25-1 and TRBJ2-5; D tentatively fits TRBD1 or TRBD2 (7 bases each). The CDR3 length is 15 residues. CDR1 MGHDK and CDR2 SYGVNS come from the germline V gene. Variable domain in full (rest from reference TRBV25-1 and TRBJ2-5): EADIYQTPRYLVIGTGKKITLECSQTMGHDKMYWYQQDPGMELHLIHYSYGVNSTEKGDLSSESTVSRIRTEHFPLTLESARPSHTSQYLCARSDMTGREETQYFGPGTRLLVL.

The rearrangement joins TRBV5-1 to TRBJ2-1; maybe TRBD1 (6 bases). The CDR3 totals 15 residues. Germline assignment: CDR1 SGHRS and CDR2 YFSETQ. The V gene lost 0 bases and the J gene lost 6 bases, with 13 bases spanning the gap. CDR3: CASSLGGQGPNEQFF. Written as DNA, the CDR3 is TGCGCCAGCAGCTTGGGAGGTCAGGGGCCCAATGAGCAGTTCTTC.

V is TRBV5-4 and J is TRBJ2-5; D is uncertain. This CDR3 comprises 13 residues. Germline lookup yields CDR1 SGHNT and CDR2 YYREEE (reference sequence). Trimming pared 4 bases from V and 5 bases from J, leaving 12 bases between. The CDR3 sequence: CASSANHGETQYF. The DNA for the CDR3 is TGTGCCAGCAGCGCGAACCACGGGGAGACCCAGTACTTC. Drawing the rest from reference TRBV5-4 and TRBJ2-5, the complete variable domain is ETGVTQSPTHLIKTRGQQVTLRCSSQSGHNTVSWYQQALGQGPQFIFQYYREEENGRGNFPPRFSGLQFPNYSSELNVNALELDDSALYLCASSANHGETQYFGPGTRLLVL.

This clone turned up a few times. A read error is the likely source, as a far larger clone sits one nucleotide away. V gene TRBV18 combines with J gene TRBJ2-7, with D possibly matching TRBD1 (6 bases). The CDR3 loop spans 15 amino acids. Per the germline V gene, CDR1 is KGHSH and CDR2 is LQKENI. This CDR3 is CARSPGADSSYEQYF. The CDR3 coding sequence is TGTGCCCGCTCACCCGGGGCGGACAGTTCTTACGAGCAGTACTTC.

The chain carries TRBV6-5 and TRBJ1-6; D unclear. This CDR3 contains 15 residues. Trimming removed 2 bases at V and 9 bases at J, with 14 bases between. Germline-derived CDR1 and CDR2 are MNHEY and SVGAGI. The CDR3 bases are TGTGCCAGCAGTTACGGAACGACATCCGGTTCACCCCTCCACTTT. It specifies CASSYGTTSGSPLHF.

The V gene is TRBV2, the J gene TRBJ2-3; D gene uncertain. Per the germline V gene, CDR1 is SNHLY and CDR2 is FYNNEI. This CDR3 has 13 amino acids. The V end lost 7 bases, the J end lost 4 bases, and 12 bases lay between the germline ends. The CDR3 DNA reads TGTGCCAGCAAGGGTAGAATGCCAGATACGCAGTATTTT. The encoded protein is CASKGRMPDTQYF.

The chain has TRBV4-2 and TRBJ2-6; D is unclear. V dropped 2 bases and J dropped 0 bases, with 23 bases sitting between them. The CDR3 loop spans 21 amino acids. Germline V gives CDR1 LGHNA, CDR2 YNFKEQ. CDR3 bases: TGTGCCAGCAGCCAAAAATACCCTCCGGGTGGCACCGGCTCTGGGGCCAACGTCCTGACTTTC. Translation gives CASSQKYPPGGTGSGANVLTF.

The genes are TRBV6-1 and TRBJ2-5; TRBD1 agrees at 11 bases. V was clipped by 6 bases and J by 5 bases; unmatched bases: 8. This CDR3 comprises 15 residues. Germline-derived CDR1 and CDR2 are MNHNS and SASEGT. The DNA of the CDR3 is TGTGCCAGCAGAGGACAGGGGGCGGGCGGGGAGACCCAGTACTTC. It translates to CASRGQGAGGETQYF.

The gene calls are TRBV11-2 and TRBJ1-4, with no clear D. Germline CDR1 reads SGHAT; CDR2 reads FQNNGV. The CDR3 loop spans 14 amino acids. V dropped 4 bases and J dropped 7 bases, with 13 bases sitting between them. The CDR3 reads CASSSPGISEKLFF. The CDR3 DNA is TGTGCCAGCAGCTCCCCAGGCATTAGTGAAAAACTGTTTTTT.

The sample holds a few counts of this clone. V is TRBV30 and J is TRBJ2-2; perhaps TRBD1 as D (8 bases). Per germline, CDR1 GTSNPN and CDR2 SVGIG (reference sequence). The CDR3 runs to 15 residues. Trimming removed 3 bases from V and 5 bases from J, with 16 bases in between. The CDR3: CAWSGQGLRTGELFF. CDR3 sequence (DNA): TGTGCCTGGAGCGGACAGGGACTAAGGACCGGGGAGCTGTTTTTT. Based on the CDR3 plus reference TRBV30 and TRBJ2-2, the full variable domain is SQTIHQWPATLVQPVGSPLSLECTVEGTSNPNLYWYRQAAGRGLQLLFYSVGIGQISSEVPQNLSASRPQDRQFILSSKKLLLSDSGFYLCAWSGQGLRTGELFFGEGSRLTVL.